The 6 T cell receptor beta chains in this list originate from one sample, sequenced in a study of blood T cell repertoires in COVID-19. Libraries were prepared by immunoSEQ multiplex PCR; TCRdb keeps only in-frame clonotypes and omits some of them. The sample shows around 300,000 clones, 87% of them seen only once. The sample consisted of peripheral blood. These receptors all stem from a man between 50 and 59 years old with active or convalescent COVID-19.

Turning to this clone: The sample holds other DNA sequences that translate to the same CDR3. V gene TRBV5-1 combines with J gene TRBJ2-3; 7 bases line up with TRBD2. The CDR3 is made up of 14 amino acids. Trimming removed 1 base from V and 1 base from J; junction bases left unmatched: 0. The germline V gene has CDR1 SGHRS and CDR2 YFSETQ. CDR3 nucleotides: TGCGCCAGCAGCTTGCTAGCGGGCACAGATACGCAGTATTTT. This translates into CASSLLAGTDTQYF. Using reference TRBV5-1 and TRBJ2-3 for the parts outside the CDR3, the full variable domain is KAGVTQTPRYLIKTRGQQVTLSCSPISGHRSVSWYQQTPGQGLQFLFEYFSETQRNKGNFPGRFSGRQFSNSRSEMNVSTLELGDSALYLCASSLLAGTDTQYFGPGTRLTVL.

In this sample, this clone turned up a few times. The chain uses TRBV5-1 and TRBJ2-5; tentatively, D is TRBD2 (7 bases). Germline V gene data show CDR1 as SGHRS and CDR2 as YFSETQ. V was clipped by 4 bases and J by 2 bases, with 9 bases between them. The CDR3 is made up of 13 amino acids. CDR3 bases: TGCGCCAGCAGCAGGGGGGGGCAAGAGACCCAGTACTTC. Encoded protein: CASSRGGQETQYF.

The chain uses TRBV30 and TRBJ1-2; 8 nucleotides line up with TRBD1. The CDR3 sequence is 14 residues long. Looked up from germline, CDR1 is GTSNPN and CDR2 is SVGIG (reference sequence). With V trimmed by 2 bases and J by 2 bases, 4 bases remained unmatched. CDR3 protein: CAWSPGQGNYGYTF. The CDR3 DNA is TGTGCCTGGAGTCCCGGACAGGGCAACTATGGCTACACCTTC.

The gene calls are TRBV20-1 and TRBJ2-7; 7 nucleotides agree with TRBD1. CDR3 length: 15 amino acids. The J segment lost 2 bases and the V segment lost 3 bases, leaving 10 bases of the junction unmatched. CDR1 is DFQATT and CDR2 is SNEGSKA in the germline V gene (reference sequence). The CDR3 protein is CSASPQTGPTYEQYF. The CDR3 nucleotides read TGCAGTGCTAGTCCCCAGACAGGGCCAACCTACGAGCAGTACTTC.

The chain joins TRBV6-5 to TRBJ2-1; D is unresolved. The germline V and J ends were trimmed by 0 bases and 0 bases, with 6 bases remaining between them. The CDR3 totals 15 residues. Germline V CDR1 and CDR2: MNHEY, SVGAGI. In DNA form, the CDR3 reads TGTGCCAGCAGTTACTCGCGTTACTCCTACAATGAGCAGTTCTTC. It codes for CASSYSRYSYNEQFF.

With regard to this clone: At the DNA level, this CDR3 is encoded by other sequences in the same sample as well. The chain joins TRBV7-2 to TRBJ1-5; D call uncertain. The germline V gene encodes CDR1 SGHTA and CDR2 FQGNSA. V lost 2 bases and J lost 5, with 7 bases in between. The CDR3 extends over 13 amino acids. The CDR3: CASSLQRDQPQHF. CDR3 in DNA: TGTGCCAGCAGCTTACAGCGGGATCAGCCCCAGCATTTT.